This T cell receptor beta chain was documented in a study of shared clonotypes between healthy human individuals. Turning to the study itself: Each donor's CD4 naive and CD4 memory cells filled three plates apiece, CD8 naive two, and CD8 memory one.

The table came from immunoSEQ multiplex PCR; TCRdb's copy has only in-frame clones and leaves some out. The data show 2 million to 2.5 million clones, approximately 94% seen once. In its sample, this clone was seen once. The CDR3 has 13 amino acids. Per the germline V gene, CDR1 is KGHSH and CDR2 is LQKENI. V shed 6 bases and J 6 bases; nucleotides not matched to a gene: 7. Sequences were obtained from naive CD4+ T cells sorted from blood. The subset is: CD45RA+ positively selected. The chain combines TRBV18 with TRBJ2-7, with TRBD1 matching 8 bases. This sequence was found in a man between 18 and 29 years old in good health. The CDR3: CASSADRVREQYF. The CDR3 DNA reads as TGTGCCAGCTCGGCGGACAGGGTTCGCGAGCAGTACTTC.